Below, 30 T cell receptor beta chains from the same sample are listed, as sequenced in a study of blood T cell repertoires in COVID-19 (TCRdb year 2020). The library was built by means of the immunoSEQ multiplex PCR assay. TCRdb carries this immuneACCESS record with in-frame sequences only. Its versions omit some clonotypes, under half of them owing to an unresolved V gene in the studies checked, with the rest unexplained. This sample has roughly 180,000 clones in its table, and more than 75% of those were observed once. Jointly, the top ten make up more than 6.5% of the sample. Sequenced input: peripheral blood. Receptors were obtained from a woman aged 45 to 65 with active or convalescent COVID-19.

There are a few counts of this clone. The V gene is TRBV9, the J gene TRBJ1-2, with D possibly being TRBD1 (6 bases). This CDR3 comprises 16 residues. Germline-derived CDR1 and CDR2 are SGDLS and YYNGEE. The ends were cut back, 0 bases at V and 4 bases at J, with 16 bases in the middle. Here the CDR3 DNA reads TGTGCCAGCAGCGTAGCGGCAGGGGCGCGCGGCTATGGCTACACCTTC. Translation: CASSVAAGARGYGYTF.

The gene calls are TRBV5-6 and TRBJ1-5; 8 bases line up with TRBD1. J was trimmed by 3 bases and V by 3 bases; bases with no gene match: 5. Per the germline V gene, CDR1 is SGHDT and CDR2 is YYEEEE. There are 15 residues in the CDR3. The CDR3 is CASSSMDRANQPQHF. The CDR3 coding sequence is TGTGCCAGCAGCTCCATGGACAGGGCCAATCAGCCCCAGCATTTT.

The chain carries TRBV6-5 and TRBJ2-7; TRBD1 aligns across 9 bases. The CDR3 length is 12 residues. The V and J ends lost 8 bases and 2 bases, in that order; junction bases with no gene match: 1. Germline lookup yields CDR1 MNHEY and CDR2 SVGAGI. As DNA, the CDR3 is TGTGCCAGCGGACAGGGGACCTACGAGCAGTACTTC. Translating gives CASGQGTYEQYF.

This clone came up a few times. The J gene is TRBJ1-5, the V gene TRBV19; D gene ambiguous. The CDR3 consists of 13 residues. V shed 9 bases and J shed 4 bases, with 13 bases lying between them. Germline values: CDR1 LNHDA, CDR2 SQIVND (reference sequence). CDR3 amino acids: CASENAGNQPQHF. For the CDR3, the DNA is TGTGCCAGCGAAAACGCGGGGAATCAGCCCCAGCATTTT. Full variable domain (remainder filled in from reference TRBV19 and TRBJ1-5): DGGITQSPKYLFRKEGQNVTLSCEQNLNHDAMYWYRQDPGQGLRLIYYSQIVNDFQKGDIAEGYSVSREKKESFPLTVTSAQKNPTAFYLCASENAGNQPQHFGDGTRLSIL.

This clone has just a few counts. The chain employs TRBV29-1 and TRBJ1-1; 11 bases are shared with TRBD1. The ends lost 6 bases at V and 4 bases at J; junction bases unmatched: 4. The CDR3 runs 13 residues. Germline lookup yields CDR1 SQVTM and CDR2 ANQGSEA. This chain's CDR3 is CSVDRGHGTEAFF. The CDR3 coding sequence is TGCAGCGTGGACAGGGGGCACGGCACTGAAGCTTTCTTT.

V and J are TRBV20-1 and TRBJ2-5; the match to TRBD2 covers 9 bases. V trimming: 3 bases; J trimming: 0 bases; junction bases outside the gene matches: 8. Germline CDR1 and CDR2: DFQATT and SNEGSKA (reference sequence). The CDR3 totals 16 residues. DNA for the CDR3: TGCAGTGCTAGTATAGGACTAGCGCTAAACCAAGAGACCCAGTACTTC. This encodes CSASIGLALNQETQYF.

The rearrangement uses TRBV28 and TRBJ1-1, with D hard to call. The CDR3 contains 12 residues. With 2 bases removed from V and 6 bases from J, the gap between germline ends came to 7 bases. CDR1 and CDR2 (germline): MDHEN, SYDVKM. The CDR3 here is CASSLPRAEAFF. In DNA form, the CDR3 reads TGTGCCAGCAGTTTACCCCGGGCTGAAGCTTTCTTT. The whole variable domain, filled in from reference TRBV28 and TRBJ1-1, reads DVKVTQSSRYLVKRTGEKVFLECVQDMDHENMFWYRQDPGLGLRLIYFSYDVKMKEKGDIPEGYSVSREKKERFSLILESASTNQTSMYLCASSLPRAEAFFGQGTRLTVV.

This clone was seen once. V gene TRBV19 combines with J gene TRBJ1-1; D is unclear. The germline V gene encodes CDR1 LNHDA and CDR2 SQIVND (reference sequence). The length of the CDR3 is 14 residues. V was cut by 4 bases and J by 1 base, with 10 bases left in between. The CDR3 DNA is TGTGCCAGTAGTACCACAAACAAGAACACTGAAGCTTTCTTT. Translation: CASSTTNKNTEAFF.

The table lists this clone with a count of one. The chain uses TRBV28 and TRBJ1-2; 8 bases map to TRBD1. The CDR3 is 18 amino acids. V lost 8 bases, J lost 4 bases, and 21 bases stayed unmatched. Germline values: CDR1 MDHEN, CDR2 SYDVKM. Here the CDR3 reads CASFGVDRGDDPTYGYTF. In nucleotides, the CDR3 is TGTGCCAGCTTTGGGGTCGACAGGGGCGATGACCCTACCTATGGCTACACCTTC.

The chain is built from TRBV11-2 and TRBJ2-1; TRBD2 agrees at 14 bases. With V trimmed by 5 bases and J by 7 bases, 7 bases remained unmatched. This CDR3 is built from 16 residues. The germline gives CDR1 SGHAT, CDR2 FQNNGV. The CDR3 sequence: CASSHTGTSGSNEQFF. As DNA, the CDR3 is TGTGCCAGCAGCCATACTGGGACTAGCGGGAGTAATGAGCAGTTCTTC.

The chain has TRBV11-2 and TRBJ2-2; 12 nucleotides line up with TRBD2. The CDR3 consists of 15 residues. The V segment lost 5 bases and the J segment 4 bases; nucleotides outside the gene matches: 2. The germline CDR1 and CDR2 sequences are SGHAT and FQNNGV. CDR3 nucleotide sequence: TGTGCCAGCAGCCTAGCGGGGGGGCCCACCGGGGAGCTGTTTTTT. It yields the protein CASSLAGGPTGELFF.

The chain joins TRBV10-3 to TRBJ2-3, with 7 bases identical to TRBD2. The trim removed 4 bases at V and 5 bases at J, leaving 9 bases unmatched. Germline V lookup: CDR1 ENHRY, CDR2 SYGVKD. The CDR3 is 15 amino acids. In DNA form, the CDR3 reads TGTGCCATCAGTGGGGGGGGTCTCCGGAAAGATACGCAGTATTTT. This gives the protein CAISGGGLRKDTQYF.

This chain links TRBV6-2 or TRBV6-3 with TRBJ2-4, with D perhaps TRBD1 (6 bases). Deletions cut 6 bases from V and 10 bases from J, with 13 bases between. The CDR3 contains 12 residues. Germline CDR1 and CDR2: MNHEY and SVGEGT. The CDR3 nucleotides read TGTGCCAGCAGCCCGGACAGTTCTATTCAGTACTTC. Protein: CASSPDSSIQYF.

The CDR3 nucleotides read TGTGCCAGCGGCCCCAACAGAATCAACAATGAGCAGTTCTTC. Amino acid sequence: CASGPNRINNEQFF. V and J are TRBV6-6 and TRBJ2-1; D not certain. CDR1 is MNHNY and CDR2 is SVGAGI in the germline V gene (reference sequence). The CDR3 runs to 14 residues. V was pared by 8 bases and J by 5 bases, with 16 bases between.

The chain recombines TRBV28 with TRBJ2-2; 8 bases line up with TRBD2. This CDR3 has 15 residues. The ends lost 6 bases at V and 7 bases at J; junction bases unmatched: 10. Germline-derived CDR1 and CDR2 are MDHEN and SYDVKM. CDR3: CASRTGTRSGGELFF. CDR3 DNA sequence: TGTGCCAGCAGAACCGGGACTAGATCCGGCGGGGAGCTGTTTTTT.

The rearrangement links TRBV27 to TRBJ2-1; tentative D call: TRBD2 (5 bases). Germline CDR1 and CDR2: MNHEY and SMNVEV (reference sequence). Trimming cost V 0 bases and J 10 bases, with 13 bases left between them. CDR3 length: 14 amino acids. The CDR3 region has the DNA TGTGCCAGCAGTTTATCGGTTGAGCGGAGCGAGCAGTTCTTC. Amino acid sequence: CASSLSVERSEQFF.

The rearrangement links TRBV5-4 to TRBJ1-6; D is undetermined. Germline values: CDR1 SGHNT, CDR2 YYREEE (reference sequence). V gave up 7 bases and J gave up 5 bases, with 16 bases separating them. The CDR3 is 15 amino acids. DNA of the CDR3: TGTGCCAGCCAAGGATCAGCGTTGGATAATTCACCCCTCCACTTT. It is translated as CASQGSALDNSPLHF.

The V and J genes are TRBV30 and TRBJ1-1, with TRBD1 matching 8 bases. The V segment lost 3 bases and the J segment 6 bases; nucleotides outside the gene matches: 3. Germline V lookup: CDR1 GTSNPN, CDR2 SVGIG (reference sequence). The CDR3 is made up of 12 amino acids. The chain's CDR3 is CAWSGQGSEAFF. The CDR3 bases are TGTGCCTGGAGCGGACAGGGATCTGAAGCTTTCTTT.

The rearrangement uses TRBV9 and TRBJ2-1, with 15 bases matching TRBD2. The germline V gene encodes CDR1 SGDLS and CDR2 YYNGEE. This CDR3 spans 14 amino acids. Germline trimming cut 3 bases from V and 9 bases from J; bases unmatched to any gene: 1. The CDR3 protein is CASSGTSGRGEQFF. The CDR3, as DNA: TGTGCCAGCAGCGGGACTAGCGGGAGGGGTGAGCAGTTCTTC. The full variable domain, completed using reference TRBV9 and TRBJ2-1, is DSGVTQTPKHLITATGQRVTLRCSPRSGDLSVYWYQQSLDQGLQFLIQYYNGEERAKGNILERFSAQQFPDLHSELNLSSLELGDSALYFCASSGTSGRGEQFFGPGTRLTVL.

This sequence joins TRBV18 and TRBJ2-5, with TRBD1 as a possible D gene (7 bases). The V gene's germline CDR1 is KGHSH and CDR2 LQKENI. The CDR3 is 15 amino acids. V lost 6 bases and J 5 bases, leaving 19 bases between the germline ends. Written as DNA, the CDR3 is TGTGCCAGCTCTCAGGGGGACTCCGAGGGGGAGACCCAGTACTTC. Translating gives CASSQGDSEGETQYF. Complete variable domain (other parts from reference TRBV18 and TRBJ2-5): NAGVMQNPRHLVRRRGQEARLRCSPMKGHSHVYWYRQLPEEGLKFMVYLQKENIIDESGMPKERFSAEFPKEGPSILRIQQVVRGDSAAYFCASSQGDSEGETQYFGPGTRLLVL.

The rearrangement uses TRBV11-2 and TRBJ2-1; 8 nucleotides align to TRBD1. V lost 4 bases, J lost 2 bases, and 4 bases stayed unmatched. CDR3 size: 15 residues. Germline V lookup: CDR1 SGHAT, CDR2 FQNNGV. This CDR3 reads CASSSPGQAYNEQFF. The CDR3 DNA follows: TGTGCCAGCAGCTCTCCGGGACAGGCCTACAATGAGCAGTTCTTC.

The chain combines TRBV7-9 with TRBJ2-1; D call uncertain. Germline loops: CDR1 SEHNR, CDR2 FQNEAQ (reference sequence). The CDR3 length is 13 residues. Trimming left V 1 base short and J 10 bases short, with 11 bases between. CDR3 in DNA: TGTGCCAGCAGCTTAGTAACAGTTGGCGAGCAGTTCTTC. Its protein is CASSLVTVGEQFF.

The sample holds one count of this clone. The chain uses TRBV23-1 and TRBJ2-1, with a possible D match to TRBD2 (6 bases). TRBV23-1 is classed as an ORF, of uncertain function. This CDR3 contains 15 residues. Trimming stripped 3 bases from V and 2 bases from J, with 11 bases between. CDR3 in amino acids: CASSQWRGPYNEQFF. In DNA, the CDR3 is TGCGCCAGCAGTCAGTGGAGGGGTCCCTACAATGAGCAGTTCTTC.

The gene calls are TRBV20-1 and TRBJ2-7; D perhaps matches TRBD2 (5 bases). The CDR3 has 11 amino acids. The V gene's germline CDR1 is DFQATT and CDR2 SNEGSKA (reference sequence). The V and J ends lost 7 bases and 0 bases respectively, with 7 bases between them. CDR3 region: CSGESSYEQYF. The CDR3 coding sequence is TGCAGTGGGGAGAGCTCCTACGAGCAGTACTTC.

The chain carries TRBV4-3 and TRBJ1-3, with D possibly matching TRBD1 (5 bases). The V end lost 1 base, the J end lost 1 base, and 17 bases lay between the germline ends. The CDR3 has 18 amino acids. CDR1 and CDR2 (germline): LGHNA, YSLEER. The CDR3 sequence is CASSQVIAGRQSGNTIYF. In nucleotides, the CDR3 is TGCGCCAGCAGCCAAGTTATTGCGGGACGGCAATCTGGAAACACCATATATTTT.

This sequence joins TRBV10-1 and TRBJ2-1, with 10 bases fitting TRBD2. The CDR3 totals 17 residues. The V segment lost 2 bases and the J segment 4 bases; nucleotides outside the gene matches: 8. Germline lookup yields CDR1 WNHNN and CDR2 SYGVQD (reference sequence). CDR3 region: CASSEPAGTSAYNEQFF. Written as DNA, the CDR3 is TGCGCCAGCAGTGAGCCGGCCGGGACTAGCGCTTACAATGAGCAGTTCTTC.

V is TRBV11-2 and J is TRBJ2-1; a possible D gene is TRBD2 (5 bases). The V gene's germline CDR1 is SGHAT and CDR2 FQNNGV. V was cut by 1 base and J by 1 base, with 8 bases left in between. The CDR3 is made up of 15 amino acids. CDR3 amino acids: CASSLAGRSYNEQFF. The CDR3 bases are TGTGCCAGCAGCTTAGCGGGAAGATCCTACAATGAGCAGTTCTTC.

The count of this clone is one. Other DNA sequences in this specimen translate into the identical CDR3. The chain employs TRBV5-1 and TRBJ1-1; TRBD1 aligns across 7 bases. V trimming: 0 bases; J trimming: 3 bases; junction bases outside the gene matches: 2. CDR3 length equals 14 residues. Per the germline V gene, CDR1 is SGHRS and CDR2 is YFSETQ. CDR3 in DNA: TGCGCCAGCAGCTTGGCAGGGGGATACACTGAAGCTTTCTTT. Protein product: CASSLAGGYTEAFF.

This rearrangement joins TRBV7-2 to TRBJ2-7; no clear D gene. The CDR3 covers 13 residues. Germline loops: CDR1 SGHTA, CDR2 FQGNSA. Trimming took 4 bases from V and 3 from J, leaving 10 bases between them. CDR3 loop: CASSSQLNYEQYF. As DNA, the CDR3 is TGTGCCAGCAGCTCCCAACTCAACTACGAGCAGTACTTC.

The chain joins TRBV2 to TRBJ2-1; D uncertain. The V end was cut by 3 bases, the J end by 5 bases, with 11 bases between. Looked up from germline, CDR1 is SNHLY and CDR2 is FYNNEI. This CDR3 has 14 amino acids. The CDR3 region has the DNA TGTGCCAGCAGTGAGATTCAGGTGAACAATGAGCAGTTCTTC. This gives the protein CASSEIQVNNEQFF.